These 16 T cell receptor beta chains came from one sample sequenced in a study of beta chain features in type 1 diabetes. The study reverse transcribed the entire isolated RNA, so it sequenced expressed TCRB transcripts. This table comes from immunoSEQ multiplex PCR, and its TCRdb copy is limited to in-frame clones, with some not included. The sample lists hundreds of thousands of clones, roughly 30% occurring once. The specimen was naive CD4+ T cells from blood. These receptors were obtained from a man between 18 and 35 years old in good health.

The genes are TRBV30 and TRBJ2-7, with 7 bases aligning to TRBD2. This CDR3 is 15 amino acids long. The junction had 11 bases not matched to a gene; V was cut back by 0 bases and J by 6 bases. Per germline, CDR1 GTSNPN and CDR2 SVGIG (reference sequence). The CDR3 nucleotides read TGTGCCTGGAGTGTATTACGGGAGGCCCTCGCCGAGCAGTACTTC. Its translation is CAWSVLREALAEQYF.

This clone was seen a few times. The rearrangement joins TRBV29-1 to TRBJ2-3; 10 bases align to TRBD1. Trimming took 8 bases from V and 4 from J; bases not matched to a gene: 6. CDR3 length: 13 residues. Looked up from germline, CDR1 is SQVTM and CDR2 is ANQGSEA. CDR3 in amino acids: CSSTGGGADTQYF. The CDR3, as DNA: TGCAGCTCGACAGGGGGCGGAGCAGATACGCAGTATTTT.

This clone occurred a few times. The chain uses TRBV29-1 and TRBJ2-7, with D tentatively TRBD1 (5 bases). CDR1 and CDR2 from the germline V gene are SQVTM and ANQGSEA. V dropped 7 bases and J dropped 5 bases, with 15 bases sitting between them. The CDR3 consists of 12 residues. The CDR3 spells CSALQESDEQYF. CDR3 coding DNA: TGCAGCGCATTACAGGAATCGGACGAGCAGTACTTC.

The CDR3: CASSSGGEFTDTQYF. The CDR3 DNA sequence: TGTGCCAGCAGTTCCGGCGGGGAATTCACAGATACGCAGTATTTT. The V call is TRBV7-2, the J call TRBJ2-3; D possibly corresponds to TRBD2 (6 bases). This CDR3 contains 15 residues. Germline V gene data show CDR1 as SGHTA and CDR2 as FQGNSA. The V and J ends lost 6 bases and 2 bases respectively, with 15 bases between them.

In the case of this clone: Other DNA sequences within the sample encode an identical CDR3. The V call is TRBV28, the J call TRBJ2-7; the match to TRBD1 covers 7 bases. CDR1 is MDHEN and CDR2 is SYDVKM in the germline V gene. The CDR3 is 13 amino acids. V gave up 6 bases and J gave up 1 base; unmatched junction bases: 3. The CDR3: CASSLGQSYEQYF. The CDR3, as DNA: TGTGCCAGCAGCCTGGGACAGTCCTACGAGCAGTACTTC.

The gene calls are TRBV7-2 and TRBJ1-1; weak D call: TRBD1 (5 bases). Trimming pared 5 bases from V and 1 base from J, leaving 11 bases between. The CDR3 is made up of 14 amino acids. Germline V gives CDR1 SGHTA, CDR2 FQGNSA. The CDR3 reads CASSTRDANTEAFF. The CDR3 bases are TGTGCCAGCAGCACCCGGGACGCGAACACTGAAGCTTTCTTT.

This sequence joins TRBV30 and TRBJ2-1, with TRBD1 identical over 10 bases. V was clipped by 0 bases and J by 7 bases; unmatched bases: 3. The length of the CDR3 is 14 residues. The germline CDR1 and CDR2 sequences are GTSNPN and SVGIG (reference sequence). The CDR3 is CAWSVDRGFNEQFF. In nucleotides, the CDR3 is TGTGCCTGGAGTGTGGACAGGGGGTTTAATGAGCAGTTCTTC.

The rearrangement uses TRBV28 and TRBJ1-2, with D uncertain. Germline-derived CDR1 and CDR2 are MDHEN and SYDVKM. This CDR3 spans 13 amino acids. Trimming left V 7 bases short and J 5 bases short, with 14 bases between. CDR3 loop: CASKPIGRYGYTF. CDR3 nucleotide sequence: TGTGCCAGCAAGCCGATAGGGCGGTATGGCTACACCTTC.

This clone was observed a few times. The chain employs TRBV23-1 and TRBJ2-7; D is possibly TRBD1 (5 bases). TRBV23-1 is recorded as an ORF, its role being uncertain. The CDR3 spans 14 residues. Trimming left V 0 bases short and J 3 bases short, with 9 bases between. The CDR3 here is CASSQSDGHYEQYF. DNA of the CDR3: TGCGCCAGCAGTCAATCCGACGGACACTACGAGCAGTACTTC.

The chain carries TRBV10-3 and TRBJ1-2; TRBD1 matches at 7 bases. This CDR3 region has 14 residues. J was trimmed by 6 bases and V by 6 bases; bases with no gene match: 10. Per the germline V gene, CDR1 is ENHRY and CDR2 is SYGVKD. The CDR3 coding sequence is TGTGCCATCAGAACCACGGGACAGACCAATGGCTACACCTTC. This encodes CAIRTTGQTNGYTF.

The rearrangement uses TRBV7-6 and TRBJ2-4; possible D gene TRBD1, 5 bases. CDR1 and CDR2 from the germline V gene are SGHVS and FNYEAQ. Trimming cost V 5 bases and J 9 bases, with 14 bases left between them. The CDR3 is 13 amino acids. CDR3 in amino acids: CASSPLQAGIQYF. The CDR3, as DNA: TGTGCCAGCAGCCCTCTACAGGCTGGCATTCAGTACTTC.

This chain uses TRBV29-1 with TRBJ2-7, with 9 nucleotides matching TRBD1. V was clipped by 6 bases and J by 2 bases; unmatched bases: 8. CDR3 length: 14 amino acids. CDR1 is SQVTM, CDR2 ANQGSEA, per germline. CDR3: CSVDTGGLAYEQYF. The CDR3 DNA follows: TGCAGCGTGGACACAGGGGGCCTTGCCTACGAGCAGTACTTC.

The CDR3 bases are TGTGCCAGCAGCCCCGGACTAGCGGGACGTCTTTTAGATACGCAGTATTTT. Translating it yields CASSPGLAGRLLDTQYF. This rearrangement joins TRBV7-2 to TRBJ2-3, with 12 bases that match TRBD2. Trimming at V came to 5 bases and at J to 5 bases, leaving 11 bases not matched to a gene. From germline, CDR1 is SGHTA and CDR2 FQGNSA. The CDR3 is made up of 17 amino acids. The full variable domain, with the rest looked up from reference TRBV7-2 and TRBJ2-3, is GAGVSQSPSNKVTEKGKDVELRCDPISGHTALYWYRQSLGQGLEFLIYFQGNSAPDKSGLPSDRFSAERTGGSVSTLTIQRTQQEDSAVYLCASSPGLAGRLLDTQYFGPGTRLTVL.

This chain links TRBV6-1 with TRBJ2-1; D is ambiguous. Germline V CDR1 and CDR2: MNHNS, SASEGT. CDR3 size: 12 residues. Deletions cut 8 bases from V and 10 bases from J, with 15 bases between. CDR3 sequence (DNA): TGTGCCAGCGGCGAGTTGACCGAGGAGCAGTTCTTC. Its translation: CASGELTEEQFF.

A few counts support this clone. This chain links TRBV28 with TRBJ2-5; perhaps TRBD2 as D (7 bases). The CDR3 covers 15 residues. The germline V and J ends were trimmed by 7 bases and 4 bases, with 19 bases remaining between them. The germline CDR1 and CDR2 sequences are MDHEN and SYDVKM. CDR3 bases: TGTGCCAGCACCCCATCAGCAGGGGAGGGAGAGACCCAGTACTTC. Translation: CASTPSAGEGETQYF. Complete variable domain (other parts from reference TRBV28 and TRBJ2-5): DVKVTQSSRYLVKRTGEKVFLECVQDMDHENMFWYRQDPGLGLRLIYFSYDVKMKEKGDIPEGYSVSREKKERFSLILESASTNQTSMYLCASTPSAGEGETQYFGPGTRLLVL.

This clone turned up a few times. The CDR3 nucleotides read TGCGCCAGCAGAACTAGCGGGGATTCCTACGAGCAGTACTTC. Its protein product is CASRTSGDSYEQYF. V usage is TRBV10-2 and J usage is TRBJ2-7; 10 bases align to TRBD2. V was pared by 6 bases and J by 1 base, with 3 bases of the junction left unmatched. The CDR3 covers 14 residues. The germline V gene has CDR1 WSHSY and CDR2 SAAADI.